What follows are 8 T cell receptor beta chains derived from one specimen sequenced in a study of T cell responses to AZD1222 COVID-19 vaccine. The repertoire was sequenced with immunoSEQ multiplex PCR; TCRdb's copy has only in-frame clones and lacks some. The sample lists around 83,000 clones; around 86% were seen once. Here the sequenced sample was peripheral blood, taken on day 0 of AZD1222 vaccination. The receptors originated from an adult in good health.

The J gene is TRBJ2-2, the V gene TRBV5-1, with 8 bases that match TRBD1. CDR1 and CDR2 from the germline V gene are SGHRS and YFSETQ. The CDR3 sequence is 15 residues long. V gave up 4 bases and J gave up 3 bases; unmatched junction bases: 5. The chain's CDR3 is CASSVGQAYTGELFF. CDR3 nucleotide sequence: TGCGCCAGCAGCGTGGGACAGGCCTACACCGGGGAGCTGTTTTTT.

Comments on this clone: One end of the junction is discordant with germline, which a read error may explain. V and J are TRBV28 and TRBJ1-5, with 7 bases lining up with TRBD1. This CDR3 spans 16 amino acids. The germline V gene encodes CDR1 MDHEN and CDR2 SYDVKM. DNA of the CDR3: TGTGCCAGCAGTTTACGTACAGGGGCGGGAGGATCAGCCCCAGCATTT. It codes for CASSLRTGAGGSAPAF.

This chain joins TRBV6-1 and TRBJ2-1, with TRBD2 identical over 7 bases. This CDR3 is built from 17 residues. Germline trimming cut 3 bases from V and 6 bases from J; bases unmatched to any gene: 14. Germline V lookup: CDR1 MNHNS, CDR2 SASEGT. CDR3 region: CASSELAGATPGNEQFF. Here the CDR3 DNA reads TGTGCCAGCAGTGAGCTCGCGGGAGCTACCCCGGGCAATGAGCAGTTCTTC.

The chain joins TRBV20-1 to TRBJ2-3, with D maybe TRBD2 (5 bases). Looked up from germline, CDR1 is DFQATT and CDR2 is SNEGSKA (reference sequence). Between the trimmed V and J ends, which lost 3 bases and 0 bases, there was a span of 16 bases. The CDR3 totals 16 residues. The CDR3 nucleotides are TGCAGTGCTAGTTTAATCAGCGGTGCCAGCACAGATACGCAGTATTTT. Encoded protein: CSASLISGASTDTQYF.

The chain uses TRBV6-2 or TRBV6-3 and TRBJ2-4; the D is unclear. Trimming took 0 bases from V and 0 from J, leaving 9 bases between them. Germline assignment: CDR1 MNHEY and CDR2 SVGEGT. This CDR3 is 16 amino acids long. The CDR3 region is CASSYSVGLAKNIQYF. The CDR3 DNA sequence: TGTGCCAGCAGTTACTCGGTGGGCCTAGCCAAAAACATTCAGTACTTC.

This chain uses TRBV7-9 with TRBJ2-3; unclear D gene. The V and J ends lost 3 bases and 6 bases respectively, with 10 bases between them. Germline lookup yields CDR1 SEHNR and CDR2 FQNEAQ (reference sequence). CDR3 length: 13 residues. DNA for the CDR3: TGTGCCAGCAGCTTCCCGGACCGCGATACGCAGTATTTT. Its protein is CASSFPDRDTQYF.

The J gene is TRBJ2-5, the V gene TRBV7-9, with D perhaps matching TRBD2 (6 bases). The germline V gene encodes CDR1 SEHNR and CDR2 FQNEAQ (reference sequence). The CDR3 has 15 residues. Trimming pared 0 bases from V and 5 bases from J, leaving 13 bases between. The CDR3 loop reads CASSLAWREWETQYF. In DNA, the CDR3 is TGTGCCAGCAGCTTAGCATGGAGGGAGTGGGAGACCCAGTACTTC.

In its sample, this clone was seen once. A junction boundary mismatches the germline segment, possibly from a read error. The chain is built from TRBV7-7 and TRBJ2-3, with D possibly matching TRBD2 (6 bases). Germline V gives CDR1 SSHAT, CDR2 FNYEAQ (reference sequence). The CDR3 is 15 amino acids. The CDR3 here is CASSLGARDTDTQYF. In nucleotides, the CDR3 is TGTGCTAGCAGCTTAGGGGCGCGGGACACAGATACGCAGTATTTT.